This T cell receptor (beta chain) was recovered during a study of cytomegalovirus exposure and HLA in healthy donors. Assay used: immunoSEQ multiplex PCR; TCRdb lists only in-frame clones, some missing. Of 100,000 or so clones in the sample, approximately 94% were seen once. Germline CDR1 is SGHNT and CDR2 is YYREEE (reference sequence). The CDR3 extends over 17 amino acids. V was shortened by 0 bases and J by 1 base, with 16 bases between the two germline ends. The V gene is TRBV5-4, the J gene TRBJ2-5; TRBD2 might be the D (6 bases). Input material: PBMCs. This sequence originates from a woman younger than 30 in good health and CMV-seronegative. The CDR3 loop reads CASSLGDSGPSQETQYF. DNA for the CDR3: TGTGCCAGCAGCTTGGGTGATAGCGGCCCGTCCCAAGAGACCCAGTACTTC.